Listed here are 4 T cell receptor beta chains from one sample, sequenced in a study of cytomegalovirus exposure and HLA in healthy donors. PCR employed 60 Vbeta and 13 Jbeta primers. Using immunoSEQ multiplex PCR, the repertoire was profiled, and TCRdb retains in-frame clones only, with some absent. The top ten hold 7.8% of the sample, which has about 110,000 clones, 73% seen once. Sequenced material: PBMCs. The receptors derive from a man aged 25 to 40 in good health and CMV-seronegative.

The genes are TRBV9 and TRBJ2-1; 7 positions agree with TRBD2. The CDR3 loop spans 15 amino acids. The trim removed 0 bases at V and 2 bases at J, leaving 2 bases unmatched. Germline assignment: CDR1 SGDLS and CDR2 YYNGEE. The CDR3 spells CASSVVAGAYNEQFF. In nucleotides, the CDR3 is TGTGCCAGCAGCGTAGTGGCGGGGGCCTACAATGAGCAGTTCTTC.

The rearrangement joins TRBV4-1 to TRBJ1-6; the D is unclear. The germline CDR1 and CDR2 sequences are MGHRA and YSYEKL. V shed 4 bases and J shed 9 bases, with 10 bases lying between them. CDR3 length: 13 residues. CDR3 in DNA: TGCGCCAGCAGCCCGCGGGAACCTTCACCCCTCCACTTT. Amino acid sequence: CASSPREPSPLHF.

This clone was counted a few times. CDR3 amino acids: CASSYTQGRNYGYTF. The CDR3, as DNA: TGTGCCAGCAGTTACACCCAGGGGCGAAACTATGGCTACACCTTC. The chain combines TRBV6-6 with TRBJ1-2; perhaps TRBD1 as D (6 bases). This CDR3 is built from 15 residues. Germline loops: CDR1 MNHNY, CDR2 SVGAGI (reference sequence). Trimming cost V 2 bases and J 2 bases, with 12 bases left between them.

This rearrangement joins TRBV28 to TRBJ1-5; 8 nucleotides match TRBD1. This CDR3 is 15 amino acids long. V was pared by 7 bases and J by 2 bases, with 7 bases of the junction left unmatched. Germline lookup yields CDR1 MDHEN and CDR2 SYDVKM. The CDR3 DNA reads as TGTGCCAGCATCCGGACAGGGAATGGCAATCAGCCCCAGCATTTT. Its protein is CASIRTGNGNQPQHF.